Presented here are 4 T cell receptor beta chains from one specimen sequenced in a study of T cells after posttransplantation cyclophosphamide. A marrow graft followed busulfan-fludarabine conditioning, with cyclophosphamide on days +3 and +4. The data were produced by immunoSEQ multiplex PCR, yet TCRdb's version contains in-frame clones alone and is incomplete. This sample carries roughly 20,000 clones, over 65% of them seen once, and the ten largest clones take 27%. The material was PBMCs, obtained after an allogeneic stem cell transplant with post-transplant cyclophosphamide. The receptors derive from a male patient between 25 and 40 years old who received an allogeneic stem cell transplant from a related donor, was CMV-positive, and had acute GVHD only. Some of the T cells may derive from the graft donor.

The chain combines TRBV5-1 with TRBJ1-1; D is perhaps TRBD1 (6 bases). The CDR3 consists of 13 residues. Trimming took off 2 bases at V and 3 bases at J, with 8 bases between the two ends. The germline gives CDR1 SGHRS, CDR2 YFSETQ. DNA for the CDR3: TGCGCCAGCAGCTTTAACAGGGACACTGAAGCTTTCTTT. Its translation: CASSFNRDTEAFF.

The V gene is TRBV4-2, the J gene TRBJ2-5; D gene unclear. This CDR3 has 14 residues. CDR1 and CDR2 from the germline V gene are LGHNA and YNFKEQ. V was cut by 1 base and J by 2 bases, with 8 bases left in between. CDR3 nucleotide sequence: TGTGCCAGCAGCCAAGGCGGCAGACAAGAGACCCAGTACTTC. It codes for CASSQGGRQETQYF.

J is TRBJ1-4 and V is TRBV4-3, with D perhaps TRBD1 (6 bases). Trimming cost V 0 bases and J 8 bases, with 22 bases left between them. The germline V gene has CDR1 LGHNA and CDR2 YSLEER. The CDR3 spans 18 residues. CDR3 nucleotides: TGCGCCAGCAGCCAAGATGGCCCCCCATACAGGGAAGAGGAAAAACTGTTTTTT. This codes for CASSQDGPPYREEEKLFF.

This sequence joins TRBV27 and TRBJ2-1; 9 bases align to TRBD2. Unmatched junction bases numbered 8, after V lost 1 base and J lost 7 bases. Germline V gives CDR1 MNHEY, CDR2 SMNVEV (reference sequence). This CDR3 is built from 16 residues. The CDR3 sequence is CASSLYLRGGRNEQFF. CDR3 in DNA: TGTGCCAGCAGTTTATACTTGCGGGGGGGCAGAAATGAGCAGTTCTTC.